Reported below is one TCR beta chain. The specificity of this receptor is unknown. Base qualities are not provided; no much larger clone lies one nucleotide away. Based on the germline V gene, the CDR1 and CDR2 sequences are SGHTA and FQGNSA. From the cysteine up to the phenylalanine, the CDR3 has a length of 17 residues. Only the CDR3 part of the read is kept: 51 bases, read in frame from the first base. After removal of 0 bases from V and 4 bases from J, the junction retains 7 bases not matched to a gene. The record originates from a study of identifying expanded T cells in peripheral blood (dated by TCRdb to about 2019). Notes on the research overall: Separate aliquots of the same genomic DNA pool were sequenced to produce technical replicates, and four replicates were compared in pairs.

TCRbeta CDR3 regions were profiled by bias-controlled multiplex PCR amplification of genomic DNA with the immunoSEQ Assay. The paper's processing steps were these. To quantify the absolute abundance of each unique TCRbeta CDR3 region, the sequences were collapsed and filtered. Differential abundance was tested with a binomial (Fisher-equivalent) model and with a beta-binomial model adding time-dependent variance fitted from healthy donors. Clones with fewer than 5 combined templates were removed, and a clone was called differentially abundant if the clone's Benjamini-Hochberg FDR was below 0.01. The form v = (b*log(k)+a)^2 was used to model beta-binomial variance as a function of total template count across the two samples. TCRdb limited this immuneACCESS table to in-frame rearrangements with V and J called. A share of clones is missing; checked studies link under half to unresolved V genes, and the rest is unexplained. Clone size and V and J calls were adopted from that table, with D and trimming inferred from the DNA. The sample table lists tens of thousands of clones, approximately 84% of them with a count of one. The top ten constitute about 17% of the sample.

Here is what the overall study found, with its caveats: For all healthy donors, the variance in clone template counts between two-week samples rose significantly as total template count increased. The beta-binomial model significantly reduced the number of clones called differentially abundant and the false-positive rate across all healthy-donor time intervals. It was expected by the authors that biological variance in healthy repertoires might increase further over much longer intervals, such as months to years. The binomial model flagged about 1.2 differentially abundant clones between technical replicates, compared with about 17 over approximately two weeks and 18 to 20 over four weeks.

During the collection period, no infections or other immune events were recorded for the healthy donors. Time-dependent variance in a beta-binomial model of T-cell clone differential abundance was calibrated using healthy-donor blood repertoires as a training cohort. The training cohort comprised approximately ten healthy donors, 3 female and 7 male. An age range of about 25 to 64 years, with an average of around 42 years, was recorded for the donors. Whole blood, obtained from a commercial supplier, was collected from each healthy donor at three time points spaced approximately 13 days apart. For immunosequencing, genomic DNA was extracted from unsorted whole blood.

The sample was blood. The chain was built from TRBV7-2 and TRBJ2-3, with 10 bases aligning to TRBD2. The clonotype was recovered from a person between 18 and 75 years old in good health. The nucleotide sequence is given as TGTGCCAGCAGCTTAGCGGGGCCTAGCGGGGGAGCAGATACGCAGTATTTT. It translates to CASSLAGPSGGADTQYF.